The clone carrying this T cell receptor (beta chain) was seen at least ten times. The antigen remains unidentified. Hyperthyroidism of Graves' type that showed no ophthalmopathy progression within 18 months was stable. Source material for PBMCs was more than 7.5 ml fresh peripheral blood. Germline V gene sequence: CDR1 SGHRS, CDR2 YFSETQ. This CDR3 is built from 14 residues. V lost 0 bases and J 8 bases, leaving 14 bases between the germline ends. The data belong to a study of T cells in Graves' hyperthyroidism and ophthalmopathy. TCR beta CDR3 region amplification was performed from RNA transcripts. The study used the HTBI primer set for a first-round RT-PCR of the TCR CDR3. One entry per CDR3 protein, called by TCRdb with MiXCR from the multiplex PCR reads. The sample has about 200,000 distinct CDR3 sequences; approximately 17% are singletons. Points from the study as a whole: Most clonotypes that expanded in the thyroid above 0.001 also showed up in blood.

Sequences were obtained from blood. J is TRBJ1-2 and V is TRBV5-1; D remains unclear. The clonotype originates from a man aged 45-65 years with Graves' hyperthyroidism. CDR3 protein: CASSLDLGVGGYTF. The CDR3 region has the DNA TGCGCCAGCAGCTTGGATCTCGGTGTGGGCGGCTACACCTTC.